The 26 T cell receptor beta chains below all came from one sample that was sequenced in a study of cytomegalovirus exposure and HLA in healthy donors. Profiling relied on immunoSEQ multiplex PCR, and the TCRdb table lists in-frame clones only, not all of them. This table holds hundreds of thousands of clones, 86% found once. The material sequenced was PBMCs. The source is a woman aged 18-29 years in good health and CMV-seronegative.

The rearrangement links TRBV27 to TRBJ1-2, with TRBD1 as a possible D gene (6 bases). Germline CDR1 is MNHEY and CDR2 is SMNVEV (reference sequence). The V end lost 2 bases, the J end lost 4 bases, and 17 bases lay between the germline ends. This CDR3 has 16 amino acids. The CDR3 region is CASSLEGGLRIYGYTF. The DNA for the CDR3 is TGTGCCAGCAGTTTAGAAGGGGGATTAAGAATCTATGGCTACACCTTC.

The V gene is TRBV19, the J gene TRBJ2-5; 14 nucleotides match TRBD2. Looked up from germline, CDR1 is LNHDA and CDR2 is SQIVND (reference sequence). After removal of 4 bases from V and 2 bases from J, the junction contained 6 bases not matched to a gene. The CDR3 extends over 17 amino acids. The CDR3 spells CASSKTSGGGVQETQYF. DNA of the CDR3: TGTGCCAGTAGTAAGACTAGCGGGGGGGGTGTTCAAGAGACCCAGTACTTC.

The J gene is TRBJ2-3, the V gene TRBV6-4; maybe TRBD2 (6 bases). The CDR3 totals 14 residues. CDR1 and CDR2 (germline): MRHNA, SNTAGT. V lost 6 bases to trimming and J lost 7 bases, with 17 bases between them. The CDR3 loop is CASSPARGAYTQYF. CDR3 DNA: TGTGCCAGCAGCCCCGCTCGCGGGGCCTATACGCAGTATTTT.

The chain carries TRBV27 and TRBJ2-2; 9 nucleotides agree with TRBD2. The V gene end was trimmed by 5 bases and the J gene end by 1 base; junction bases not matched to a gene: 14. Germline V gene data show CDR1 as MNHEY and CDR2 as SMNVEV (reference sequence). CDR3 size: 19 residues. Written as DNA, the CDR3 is TGTGCCAGCAGTCGCCCCGGGGTTAGCGGGGGCCTGAACACCGGGGAGCTGTTTTTT. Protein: CASSRPGVSGGLNTGELFF.

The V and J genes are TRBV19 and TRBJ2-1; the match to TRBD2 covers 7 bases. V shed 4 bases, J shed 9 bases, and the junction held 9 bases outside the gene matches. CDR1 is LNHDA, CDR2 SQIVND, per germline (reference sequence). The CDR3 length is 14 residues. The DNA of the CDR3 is TGTGCCAGTAGTAGAGTACTAGCGTCCGGTGAGCAGTTCTTC. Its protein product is CASSRVLASGEQFF.

CDR3 loop: CASSYGPSGSFQYF. The DNA for the CDR3 is TGTGCCAGCAGTTACGGTCCTAGCGGGAGTTTTCAGTACTTC. This chain connects TRBV6-5 to TRBJ2-7, with 10 nucleotides matching TRBD2. V lost 2 bases, J lost 10 bases, and 8 bases stayed unmatched. The germline gives CDR1 MNHEY, CDR2 SVGAGI. The CDR3 totals 14 residues.

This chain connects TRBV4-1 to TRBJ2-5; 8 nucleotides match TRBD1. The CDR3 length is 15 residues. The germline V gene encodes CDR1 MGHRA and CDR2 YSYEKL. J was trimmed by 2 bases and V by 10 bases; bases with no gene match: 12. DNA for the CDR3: TGCGCCACCACACGCAGGGGGCTCGGTCAAGAGACCCAGTACTTC. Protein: CATTRRGLGQETQYF.

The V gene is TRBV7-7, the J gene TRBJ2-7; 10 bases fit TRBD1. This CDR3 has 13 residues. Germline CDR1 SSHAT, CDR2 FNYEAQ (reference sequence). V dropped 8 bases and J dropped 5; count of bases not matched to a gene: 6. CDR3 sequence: CASGTGTGDEQYF. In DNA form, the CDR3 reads TGTGCCAGCGGGACCGGGACAGGGGACGAGCAGTACTTC.

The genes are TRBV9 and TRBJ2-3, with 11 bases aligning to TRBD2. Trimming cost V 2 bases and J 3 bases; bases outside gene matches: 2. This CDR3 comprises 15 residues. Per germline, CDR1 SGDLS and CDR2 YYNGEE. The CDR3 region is CASSVRLAGTDTQYF. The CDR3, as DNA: TGTGCCAGCAGCGTGAGACTAGCGGGAACAGATACGCAGTATTTT.

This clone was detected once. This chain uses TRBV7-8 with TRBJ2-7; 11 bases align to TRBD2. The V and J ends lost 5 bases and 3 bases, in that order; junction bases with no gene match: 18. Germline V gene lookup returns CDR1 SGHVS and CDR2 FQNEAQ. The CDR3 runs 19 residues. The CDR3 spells CASSPRIATGLAAVYEQYF. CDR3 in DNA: TGTGCCAGCAGCCCCCGTATAGCGACGGGACTAGCGGCCGTCTACGAGCAGTACTTC.

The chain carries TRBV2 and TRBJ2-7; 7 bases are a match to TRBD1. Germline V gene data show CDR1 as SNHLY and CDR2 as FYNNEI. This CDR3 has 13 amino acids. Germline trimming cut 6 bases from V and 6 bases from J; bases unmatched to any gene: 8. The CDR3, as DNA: TGTGCCAGCAGAGGACAGGTCAGGGGCGAGCAGTACTTC. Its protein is CASRGQVRGEQYF.

This chain's CDR3 is CASTTGTGTYNEQFF. The CDR3 nucleotides are TGCGCCAGCACGACCGGGACAGGGACCTACAATGAGCAGTTCTTC. The chain carries TRBV4-1 and TRBJ2-1; 9 bases agree with TRBD1. This CDR3 contains 15 residues. Germline V gives CDR1 MGHRA, CDR2 YSYEKL. With V trimmed by 7 bases and J by 2 bases, 6 bases remained unmatched.

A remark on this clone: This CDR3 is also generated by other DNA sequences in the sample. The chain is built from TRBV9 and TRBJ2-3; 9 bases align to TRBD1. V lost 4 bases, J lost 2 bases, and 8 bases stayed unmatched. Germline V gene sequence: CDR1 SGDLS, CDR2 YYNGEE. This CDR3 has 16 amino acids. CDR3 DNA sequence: TGTGCCAGCAGCCCCCGGACAGGGGTATCCACAGATACGCAGTATTTT. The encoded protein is CASSPRTGVSTDTQYF.

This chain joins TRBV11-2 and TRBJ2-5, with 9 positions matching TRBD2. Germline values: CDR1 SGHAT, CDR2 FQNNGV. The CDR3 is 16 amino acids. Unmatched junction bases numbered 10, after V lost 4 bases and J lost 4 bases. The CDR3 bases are TGTGCCAGCAGCTCTCTGAGAGCGGGAGGTAGAGAGACCCAGTACTTC. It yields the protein CASSSLRAGGRETQYF. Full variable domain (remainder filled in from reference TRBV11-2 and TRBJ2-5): EAGVAQSPRYKIIEKRQSVAFWCNPISGHATLYWYQQILGQGPKLLIQFQNNGVVDDSQLPKDRFSAERLKGVDSTLKIQPAKLEDSAVYLCASSSLRAGGRETQYFGPGTRLLVL.

In nucleotides, the CDR3 is TGTGCCAGCAGCTATTTTGCGACGACAGTAAACTATGGCTACACCTTC. As protein: CASSYFATTVNYGYTF. The rearrangement joins TRBV13 to TRBJ1-2, with D perhaps matching TRBD1 (5 bases). The CDR3 runs 16 residues. Germline-derived CDR1 and CDR2 are PRHDT and FYEKMQ (reference sequence). V gave up 4 bases and J gave up 2 bases, with 17 bases separating them.

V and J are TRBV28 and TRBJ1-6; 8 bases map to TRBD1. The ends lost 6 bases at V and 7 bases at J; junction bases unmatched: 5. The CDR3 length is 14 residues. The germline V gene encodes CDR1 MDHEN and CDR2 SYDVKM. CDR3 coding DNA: TGTGCCAGCAGCCCGAGGACAGGGAATTCACCCCTCCACTTT. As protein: CASSPRTGNSPLHF.

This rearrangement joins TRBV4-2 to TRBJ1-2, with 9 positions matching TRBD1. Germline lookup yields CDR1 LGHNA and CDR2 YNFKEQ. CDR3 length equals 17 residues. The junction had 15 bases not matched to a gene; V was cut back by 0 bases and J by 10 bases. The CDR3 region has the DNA TGTGCCAGCAGCCAAGATAAAATACAGGGGGCGAGAAATCACTACACCTTC. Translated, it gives CASSQDKIQGARNHYTF.

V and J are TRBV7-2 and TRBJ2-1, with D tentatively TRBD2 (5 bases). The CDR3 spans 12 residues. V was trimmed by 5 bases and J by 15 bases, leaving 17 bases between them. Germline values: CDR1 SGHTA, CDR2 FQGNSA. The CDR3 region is CASSQAWELAFF. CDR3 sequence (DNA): TGTGCCAGCAGCCAAGCCTGGGAGTTAGCGTTCTTC. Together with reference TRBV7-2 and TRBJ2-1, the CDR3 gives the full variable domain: GAGVSQSPSNKVTEKGKDVELRCDPISGHTALYWYRQSLGQGLEFLIYFQGNSAPDKSGLPSDRFSAERTGGSVSTLTIQRTQQEDSAVYLCASSQAWELAFFGPGTRLTVL.

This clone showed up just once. This CDR3 is CASRRTGNPYNEQFF. The CDR3 DNA reads as TGTGCCAGTAGACGTACCGGGAACCCTTACAATGAGCAGTTCTTC. V is TRBV27 and J is TRBJ2-1; a possible D gene is TRBD2 (5 bases). The CDR3 is made up of 15 amino acids. Germline V gene data show CDR1 as MNHEY and CDR2 as SMNVEV (reference sequence). V was trimmed by 9 bases and J by 4 bases, leaving 19 bases between them.

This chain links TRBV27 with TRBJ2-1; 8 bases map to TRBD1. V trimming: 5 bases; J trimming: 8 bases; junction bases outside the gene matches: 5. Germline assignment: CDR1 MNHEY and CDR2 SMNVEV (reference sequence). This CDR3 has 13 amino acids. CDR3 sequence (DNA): TGTGCCAGCAGTAGAAGGACAGGGTATGAGCAGTTCTTC. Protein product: CASSRRTGYEQFF.

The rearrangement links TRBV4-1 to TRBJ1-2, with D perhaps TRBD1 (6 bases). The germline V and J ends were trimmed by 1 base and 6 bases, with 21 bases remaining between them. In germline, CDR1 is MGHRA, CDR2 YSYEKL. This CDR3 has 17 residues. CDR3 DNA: TGCGCCAGCAGCCAAGTGGGGAGCCCCAGGGGTTTAAATGGCTACACCTTC. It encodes CASSQVGSPRGLNGYTF.

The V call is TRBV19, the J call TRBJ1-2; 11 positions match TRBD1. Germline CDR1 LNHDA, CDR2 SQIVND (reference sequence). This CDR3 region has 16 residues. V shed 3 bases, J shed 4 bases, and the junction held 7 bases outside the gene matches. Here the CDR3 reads CASSMWTGGVSYGYTF. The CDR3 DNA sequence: TGTGCCAGTAGTATGTGGACAGGGGGCGTCAGCTATGGCTACACCTTC.

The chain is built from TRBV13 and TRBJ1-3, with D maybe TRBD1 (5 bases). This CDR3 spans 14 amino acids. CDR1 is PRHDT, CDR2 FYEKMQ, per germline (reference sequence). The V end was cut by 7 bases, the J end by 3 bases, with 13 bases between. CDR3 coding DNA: TGTGCCAGCACCAGTAGGGGTTTTGGAAACACCATATATTTT. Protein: CASTSRGFGNTIYF.

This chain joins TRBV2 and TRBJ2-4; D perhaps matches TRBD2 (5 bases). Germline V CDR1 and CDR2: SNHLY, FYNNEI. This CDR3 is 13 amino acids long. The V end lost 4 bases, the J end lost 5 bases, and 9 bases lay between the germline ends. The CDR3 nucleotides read TGTGCCAGCAGTGTTTATAGCGAAAACATTCAGTACTTC. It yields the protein CASSVYSENIQYF. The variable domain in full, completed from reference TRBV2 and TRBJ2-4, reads EPEVTQTPSHQVTQMGQEVILRCVPISNHLYFYWYRQILGQKVEFLVSFYNNEISEKSEIFDDQFSVERPDGSNFTLKIRSTKLEDSAMYFCASSVYSENIQYFGAGTRLSVL.

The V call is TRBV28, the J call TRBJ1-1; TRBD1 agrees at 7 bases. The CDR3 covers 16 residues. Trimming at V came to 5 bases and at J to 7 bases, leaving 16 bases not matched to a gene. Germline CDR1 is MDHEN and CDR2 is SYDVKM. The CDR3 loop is CASSITGAGGIGEAFF. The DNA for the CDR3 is TGTGCCAGCAGTATTACAGGGGCAGGGGGTATTGGTGAAGCTTTCTTT.

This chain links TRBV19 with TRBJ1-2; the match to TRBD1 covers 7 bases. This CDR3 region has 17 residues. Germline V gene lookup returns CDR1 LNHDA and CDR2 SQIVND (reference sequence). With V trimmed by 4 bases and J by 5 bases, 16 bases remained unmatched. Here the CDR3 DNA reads TGTGCCAGTAGTACTACCCTTACACAGGGGCTGAGGTATGGCTACACCTTC. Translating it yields CASSTTLTQGLRYGYTF.